The 10 T cell receptor beta chains in this list originate from one sample, sequenced in a study of CD8+ T cells in alopecia areata. The treatment here: oral pan-JAK inhibitor, 5-10 mg twice daily. From alopecia areata patients, lesional scalp punch biopsies and peripheral blood were collected. Sequencing templates came from extracted RNA that was reverse transcribed into cDNA. Here immunoSEQ multiplex PCR was the method, and the copy in TCRdb shows in-frame clones only, minus some. The data hold 3,500 or so clones, with 74% observed a single time. This material consisted of skin, taken at week 24, from a patient treated with tofacitinib. These receptors all stem from a human donor with alopecia areata.

For the CDR3, the DNA is TGTGCCAGCAGTCCTAAACTAGCGGGGGGCTTCGAGCAGTACTTC. Residues: CASSPKLAGGFEQYF. The rearrangement uses TRBV6-5 and TRBJ2-7, with 12 bases matching TRBD2. CDR3 length equals 15 residues. Germline CDR1 and CDR2: MNHEY and SVGAGI. J gave up 6 bases and V 5 bases, and 8 bases lay outside the gene matches.

This chain connects TRBV4-3 to TRBJ2-3, with 9 nucleotides matching TRBD2. The CDR3 extends over 19 amino acids. The J segment lost 3 bases and the V segment lost 0 bases, leaving 13 bases of the junction unmatched. Per the germline V gene, CDR1 is LGHNA and CDR2 is YSLEER. DNA of the CDR3: TGCGCCAGCAGCCAAGATAATGATTGGACTAGCGCTGGGACAGATACGCAGTATTTT. Translated, it gives CASSQDNDWTSAGTDTQYF.

The chain combines TRBV5-1 with TRBJ2-1; no firm D call. The germline CDR1 and CDR2 sequences are SGHRS and YFSETQ. With 4 bases removed from V and 5 bases from J, the gap between germline ends came to 4 bases. CDR3 length: 11 residues. CDR3 residues: CASSINNEQFF. DNA for the CDR3: TGCGCCAGCAGCATCAACAATGAGCAGTTCTTC.

V usage is TRBV28 and J usage is TRBJ1-5, with unresolved D. The CDR3 consists of 12 residues. Trimming took off 6 bases at V and 7 bases at J, with 10 bases between the two ends. Germline CDR1 and CDR2: MDHEN and SYDVKM. As DNA, the CDR3 is TGTGCCAGCAGCGTAGGGATCCAGCCCCAGCATTTT. Translated, it gives CASSVGIQPQHF.

In DNA, the CDR3 is TGTGCCAGCAGTTGGCAGAATATGAACACTGAAGCTTTCTTT. Amino acids: CASSWQNMNTEAFF. This sequence joins TRBV28 and TRBJ1-1, with no clear D. CDR1 is MDHEN, CDR2 SYDVKM, per germline. CDR3 size: 14 residues. V lost 4 bases and J 0 bases, leaving 9 bases between the germline ends.

In regard to this clone: One end of the junction does not line up with germline, which may come from a read error. This chain joins TRBV6-1 and TRBJ1-2, with no clear D. Germline lookup yields CDR1 MNHNS and CDR2 SASEGT. The CDR3 is 13 amino acids. CDR3 in amino acids: CASSEDRRSGYTF. CDR3 nucleotides: TGTGCCAGCAGCGAAGACCGCCGTTCAGGCTACACCTTC.

The chain recombines TRBV18 with TRBJ2-7; TRBD2 might be the D (6 bases). The V end lost 3 bases, the J end lost 3 bases, and 15 bases lay between the germline ends. CDR1 and CDR2 from the germline V gene are KGHSH and LQKENI. This CDR3 is built from 15 residues. The CDR3 nucleotides read TGTGCCAGCTCACCGGGGGGAGTGAGGGTCTACGAGCAGTACTTC. Translation: CASSPGGVRVYEQYF.

This clone was seen a few times. The chain employs TRBV7-2 and TRBJ1-6, with D possibly being TRBD1 (6 bases). V lost 5 bases and J 6 bases, leaving 14 bases between the germline ends. This CDR3 spans 15 amino acids. Germline V gives CDR1 SGHTA, CDR2 FQGNSA. The chain's CDR3 is CASSPPTGTNSPLHF. DNA of the CDR3: TGTGCCAGCAGCCCCCCCACAGGGACTAATTCACCCCTCCACTTT.

This clone is a singleton in its sample. This chain joins TRBV7-2 and TRBJ2-7, with D tentatively TRBD1 (6 bases). The CDR3 contains 14 residues. Trimming pared 5 bases from V and 3 bases from J, leaving 14 bases between. Germline CDR1 SGHTA, CDR2 FQGNSA. The CDR3 protein is CASSTHGQNYEQYF. The DNA for the CDR3 is TGTGCCAGCAGCACCCACGGACAGAACTACGAGCAGTACTTC.

This chain links TRBV5-6 with TRBJ2-5, with 7 bases aligning to TRBD2. The V and J ends lost 4 bases and 7 bases, in that order; junction bases with no gene match: 10. The germline V gene has CDR1 SGHDT and CDR2 YYEEEE. This CDR3 has 14 residues. CDR3 coding DNA: TGTGCCAGCAGCGCGGGACTACCTTTGGGGACCCAGTACTTC. Encoded protein: CASSAGLPLGTQYF. Based on the CDR3 plus reference TRBV5-6 and TRBJ2-5, the full variable domain is DAGVTQSPTHLIKTRGQQVTLRCSPKSGHDTVSWYQQALGQGPQFIFQYYEEEERQRGNFPDRFSGHQFPNYSSELNVNALLLGDSALYLCASSAGLPLGTQYFGPGTRLLVL.